This T cell receptor beta chain derives from a study of cytomegalovirus exposure and HLA in healthy donors. Looked up from germline, CDR1 is MGHRA and CDR2 is YSYEKL. V gave up 3 bases and J gave up 4 bases, with 12 bases separating them. The CDR3 covers 14 residues. This clone was recorded once. Sequencing used immunoSEQ multiplex PCR; TCRdb keeps in-frame clones, though not all of them. This sample has some 110,000 clones, with roughly nine tenths found just once. Source material: PBMCs. The V and J genes are TRBV4-1 and TRBJ1-2, with D possibly matching TRBD1 (6 bases). This sequence was found in a man younger than 30 in good health and CMV-seropositive. In nucleotides, the CDR3 is TGCGCCAGCAGCCACGGCAGGGGCATCTATGGCTACACCTTC. It yields the protein CASSHGRGIYGYTF.